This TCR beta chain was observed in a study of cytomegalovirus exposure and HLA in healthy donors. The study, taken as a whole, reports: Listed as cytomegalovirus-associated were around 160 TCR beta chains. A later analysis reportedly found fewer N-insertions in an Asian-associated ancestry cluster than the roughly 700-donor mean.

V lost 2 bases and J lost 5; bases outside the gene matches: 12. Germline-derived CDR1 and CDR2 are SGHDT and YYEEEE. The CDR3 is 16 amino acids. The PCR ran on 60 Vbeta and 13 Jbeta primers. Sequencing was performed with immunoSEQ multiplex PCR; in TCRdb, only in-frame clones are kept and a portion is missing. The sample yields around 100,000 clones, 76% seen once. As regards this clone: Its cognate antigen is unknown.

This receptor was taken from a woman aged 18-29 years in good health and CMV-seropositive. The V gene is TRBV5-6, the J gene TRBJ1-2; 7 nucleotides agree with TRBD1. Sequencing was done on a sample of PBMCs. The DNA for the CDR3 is TGTGCCAGCAGCTTTGGGACAGACGCTGTGGAATATGGCTACACCTTC. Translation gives CASSFGTDAVEYGYTF.